A single sample gave rise to the 16 T cell receptor beta chains below, sequenced in a study of CD8 T cells in Susac syndrome. RNA, at about 0.5 to 1 ug, was reverse transcribed with random hexamers. TCRdb independently ran MiXCR on the immunoSEQ multiplex PCR reads; one entry per CDR3 protein. The repertoire holds about 150,000 distinct CDR3 sequences, with approximately 96% as singletons. Sequencing was performed on CD4+ T cells from PBMCs. These receptors all stem from a human donor with Susac syndrome.

The rearrangement joins TRBV10-3 to TRBJ1-5, with D hard to call. The CDR3 runs 14 residues. The germline gives CDR1 ENHRY, CDR2 SYGVKD. V was trimmed by 0 bases and J by 6 bases, leaving 9 bases between them. The CDR3 here is CAISESSNAQPQHF. CDR3 DNA: TGTGCCATCAGTGAGTCGAGTAATGCTCAGCCCCAGCATTTT.

The J gene is TRBJ2-7, the V gene TRBV6-6; 13 bases line up with TRBD2. CDR1 and CDR2 from the germline V gene are MNHNY and SVGAGI (reference sequence). CDR3 length: 15 residues. J gave up 7 bases and V 7 bases, and 10 bases lay outside the gene matches. CDR3 DNA sequence: TGTGCCAGCACTCTAAGGACTAGCGGGAGTGGAGAGCAGTACTTC. Translation: CASTLRTSGSGEQYF.

V is TRBV12-3 or TRBV12-4 and J is TRBJ1-1, with TRBD1 matching 8 bases. V lost 1 base and J lost 10; bases outside the gene matches: 14. The CDR3 is 16 amino acids. This CDR3 reads CASSLGTGISFGGAFF. As DNA, the CDR3 is TGTGCCAGCAGTTTAGGGACAGGGATATCGTTCGGGGGAGCTTTCTTT.

This sequence joins TRBV29-1 and TRBJ2-2, with TRBD1 matching over 9 bases. CDR3 length: 14 residues. Trimming took 2 bases from V and 7 from J; bases not matched to a gene: 5. The germline CDR1 and CDR2 sequences are SQVTM and ANQGSEA. The CDR3 loop reads CSVEMTGGVGELFF. Here the CDR3 DNA reads TGCAGCGTTGAAATGACAGGGGGGGTCGGGGAGCTGTTTTTT.

V is TRBV20-1 and J is TRBJ2-7; possibly TRBD2 for D (5 bases). Trimming stripped 0 bases from V and 2 bases from J, with 11 bases between. The CDR3 is made up of 14 amino acids. The V gene's germline CDR1 is DFQATT and CDR2 SNEGSKA (reference sequence). CDR3 sequence (DNA): TGCAGTGCTAGAGATCTCCTAGCACCCTACGAGCAGTACTTC. Translation: CSARDLLAPYEQYF.

This sequence joins TRBV18 and TRBJ1-5, with D hard to call. CDR1 is KGHSH and CDR2 is LQKENI in the germline V gene. CDR3 length: 17 amino acids. V was trimmed by 1 base and J by 4 bases, leaving 17 bases between them. The CDR3: CASSPRRVGITNQPQHF. The CDR3 region has the DNA TGTGCCAGCTCACCACGTAGGGTCGGAATAACAAATCAGCCCCAGCATTTT.

V usage is TRBV19 and J usage is TRBJ2-2; D is unclear. V was shortened by 3 bases and J by 4 bases, with 9 bases between the two germline ends. The length of the CDR3 is 14 residues. In germline, CDR1 is LNHDA, CDR2 SQIVND (reference sequence). The CDR3, as DNA: TGTGCCAGTAGTATCGGTGGGCGCACCGGGGAGCTGTTTTTT. Translating it yields CASSIGGRTGELFF. The entire variable domain, with the rest obtained from reference TRBV19 and TRBJ2-2, is as follows: DGGITQSPKYLFRKEGQNVTLSCEQNLNHDAMYWYRQDPGQGLRLIYYSQIVNDFQKGDIAEGYSVSREKKESFPLTVTSAQKNPTAFYLCASSIGGRTGELFFGEGSRLTVL.

V usage is TRBV29-1 and J usage is TRBJ2-5; D might be TRBD1 (6 bases). Germline lookup yields CDR1 SQVTM and CDR2 ANQGSEA. The CDR3 sequence is 14 residues long. The germline V and J ends were trimmed by 6 bases and 1 base, with 15 bases remaining between them. CDR3 residues: CSVQLWDIQETQYF. CDR3 in DNA: TGCAGCGTGCAACTATGGGACATCCAAGAGACCCAGTACTTC.

The chain combines TRBV12-5 with TRBJ2-1; possibly TRBD2 for D (6 bases). Germline assignment: CDR1 LGHNT and CDR2 FRNRAP. Trimming stripped 2 bases from V and 6 bases from J, with 8 bases between. The CDR3 has 13 residues. Here the CDR3 reads CASGLRGSNEQFF. In DNA, the CDR3 is TGTGCTAGTGGTTTGCGGGGGAGCAATGAGCAGTTCTTC. Complete variable domain (other parts from reference TRBV12-5 and TRBJ2-1): DARVTQTPRHKVTEMGQEVTMRCQPILGHNTVFWYRQTMMQGLELLAYFRNRAPLDDSGMPKDRFSAEMPDATLATLKIQPSEPRDSAVYFCASGLRGSNEQFFGPGTRLTVL.

In nucleotides, the CDR3 is TGCAGCGTTGCCAGAGCGATGACAGGGTCCTCCTACGAGCAGTACTTC. Protein product: CSVARAMTGSSYEQYF. V usage is TRBV29-1 and J usage is TRBJ2-7, with 7 bases identical to TRBD1. Germline CDR1 reads SQVTM; CDR2 reads ANQGSEA. The ends lost 4 bases at V and 0 bases at J; junction bases unmatched: 12. The CDR3 covers 16 residues.

The rearrangement links TRBV24-1 to TRBJ2-1; unclear D gene. The germline V gene has CDR1 KGHDR and CDR2 SFDVKD. Trimming cost V 7 bases and J 5 bases, with 11 bases left between them. The CDR3 runs to 13 residues. In DNA, the CDR3 is TGTGCCACCAGCGGAAGGTGGAACAATGAGCAGTTCTTC. As protein: CATSGRWNNEQFF.

The chain couples TRBV15 to TRBJ1-2; TRBD1 might be the D (6 bases). Germline V gene lookup returns CDR1 LNHNV and CDR2 YYDKDF (reference sequence). The CDR3 consists of 16 residues. V was shortened by 5 bases and J by 8 bases, with 24 bases between the two germline ends. The CDR3, as DNA: TGTGCCACCAGCCCGGGAGTCGGGGGGGCTCCGCTCGGCTACACCTTC. As protein: CATSPGVGGAPLGYTF.

DNA of the CDR3: TGCAGTGCCATCCTCCACAGGGACCCTGAAGCTTTCTTT. Amino acids: CSAILHRDPEAFF. The chain recombines TRBV20-1 with TRBJ1-1; TRBD1 might be the D (6 bases). The germline V gene has CDR1 DFQATT and CDR2 SNEGSKA (reference sequence). The CDR3 extends over 13 amino acids. V shed 6 bases and J shed 6 bases, with 17 bases lying between them.

The rearrangement joins TRBV2 to TRBJ2-5; 12 bases are shared with TRBD2. Germline loops: CDR1 SNHLY, CDR2 FYNNEI. The junction had 3 bases not matched to a gene; V was cut back by 5 bases and J by 2 bases. This CDR3 region has 15 residues. In DNA form, the CDR3 reads TGTGCCAGCAGTCAAGGACTAGCGGGGCAAGAGACCCAGTACTTC. Protein: CASSQGLAGQETQYF.

The rearrangement joins TRBV6-5 to TRBJ1-2; 8 nucleotides match TRBD1. CDR1 and CDR2 (germline): MNHEY, SVGAGI. The junction had 10 bases not matched to a gene; V was cut back by 5 bases and J by 8 bases. The CDR3 covers 14 residues. CDR3 DNA sequence: TGTGCCAGCAGTAAATCGGACAGGGAGCTAGGCTACACCTTC. Translated, it gives CASSKSDRELGYTF.

The V gene is TRBV2, the J gene TRBJ2-3, with a possible D match to TRBD1 (5 bases). In germline, CDR1 is SNHLY, CDR2 FYNNEI. V lost 2 bases, J lost 0 bases, and 9 bases lay in between. There are 15 residues in the CDR3. The CDR3 nucleotides are TGTGCCAGCAGTGAACGGGCAGGGAGCACAGATACGCAGTATTTT. This encodes CASSERAGSTDTQYF. The variable domain in full, with the rest retrieved from reference TRBV2 and TRBJ2-3, is EPEVTQTPSHQVTQMGQEVILRCVPISNHLYFYWYRQILGQKVEFLVSFYNNEISEKSEIFDDQFSVERPDGSNFTLKIRSTKLEDSAMYFCASSERAGSTDTQYFGPGTRLTVL.